This passage covers 21 T cell receptor beta chains from one sample sequenced in a study of blood T cells in healthy people across ages. The second PCR ran about 6 to 12 cycles with a sample-barcoded 5' primer and J-beta primers. One entry per CDR3 protein, called by TCRdb with MiXCR from the 5' RACE reads. The top ten clones hold 17% of a sample with some 900,000 distinct CDR3 sequences, 25% to 35% of them seen once. Sequencing was performed on blood. These receptors were collected from a woman aged 80 or over in good health.

Ten or more counts support this clonotype. This sequence joins TRBV9 and TRBJ2-5; D is uncertain. Trimming cost V 4 bases and J 5 bases, with 18 bases left between them. Germline CDR1 is SGDLS and CDR2 is YYNGEE. The CDR3 has 15 amino acids. The CDR3 reads CASSRDLWGLETQYF. CDR3 DNA sequence: TGTGCCAGCAGCCGAGACTTGTGGGGATTGGAGACCCAGTACTTC.

This clonotype was found many times. The V and J genes are TRBV11-3 and TRBJ2-3; 10 bases agree with TRBD2. Germline V lookup: CDR1 SGHNT, CDR2 YENEEA. There are 17 residues in the CDR3. V shed 4 bases, J shed 0 bases, and the junction held 7 bases outside the gene matches. CDR3 sequence reads: CASSSASGGASTDTQYF. The DNA of the CDR3 is TGTGCCAGCAGCTCGGCTAGCGGGGGAGCTAGCACAGATACGCAGTATTTT.

On this clonotype: A much larger clone lies a single base off, so this may be a read error. The gene calls are TRBV7-2 and TRBJ2-1, with TRBD1 as a possible D gene (6 bases). This CDR3 spans 19 amino acids. CDR1 SGHTA and CDR2 FQGNSA come from the germline V gene. The CDR3 DNA sequence: TGTGCCAACAGCCCTCTTATGGGGGCCCGTCTCTTTATAGTCAATGAGCAGTTCTTC. Amino acid sequence: CANSPLMGARLFIVNEQFF.

The genes are TRBV29-1 and TRBJ1-1, with TRBD1 identical over 10 bases. Unmatched junction bases numbered 11, after V lost 7 bases and J lost 6 bases. The CDR3 loop spans 14 amino acids. CDR1 is SQVTM, CDR2 ANQGSEA, per germline. This CDR3 reads CSGTPGTGEAEAFF. In DNA, the CDR3 is TGCAGCGGTACCCCCGGGACAGGGGAGGCTGAAGCTTTCTTT.

This chain links TRBV28 with TRBJ1-2; weak D call: TRBD1 (5 bases). The CDR3 runs 14 residues. Trimming shortened V by 6 bases and J by 4 bases, and 15 bases separated the two germline ends. Germline V gene data show CDR1 as MDHEN and CDR2 as SYDVKM. The CDR3 DNA is TGTGCCAGCAGCTACTTCCTGGGACCCTATGGCTACACCTTC. Amino acid sequence: CASSYFLGPYGYTF.

The genes are TRBV30 and TRBJ2-1, with 9 positions matching TRBD2. Trimming took 0 bases from V and 3 from J; bases not matched to a gene: 6. Germline CDR1 reads GTSNPN; CDR2 reads SVGIG (reference sequence). This CDR3 is 16 amino acids long. The CDR3 coding sequence is TGTGCCTGGAGTGTGAAAGCGGGGGGTAGCTACAATGAGCAGTTCTTC. Its translation: CAWSVKAGGSYNEQFF.

There are many counts of this clonotype. The chain links TRBV7-2 to TRBJ2-3, with D unresolved. The CDR3 runs to 14 residues. Germline V gives CDR1 SGHTA, CDR2 FQGNSA. Trimming took off 5 bases at V and 8 bases at J, with 17 bases between the two ends. The CDR3 DNA follows: TGTGCCAGCAGCCCCCGATCCCCGTTTGTTACGCAGTATTTT. Amino acids: CASSPRSPFVTQYF.

This clonotype was recorded at least ten times. The chain couples TRBV7-2 to TRBJ2-1; D gene ambiguous. Trimming stripped 1 base from V and 8 bases from J, with 6 bases between. CDR1 is SGHTA, CDR2 FQGNSA, per germline. The CDR3 is made up of 12 amino acids. The CDR3 region has the DNA TGTGCCAGCAGCTTAGTATCATATGAGCAGTTCTTC. Protein sequence: CASSLVSYEQFF.

This clonotype was seen repeatedly, ten times or more. This sequence joins TRBV7-9 and TRBJ2-3; TRBD2 agrees at 8 bases. This CDR3 comprises 15 residues. J gave up 4 bases and V 7 bases, and 10 bases lay outside the gene matches. Germline lookup yields CDR1 SEHNR and CDR2 FQNEAQ (reference sequence). CDR3 region: CASTPGPGGADTQYF. The CDR3 nucleotides read TGTGCCAGCACACCGGGACCCGGGGGGGCAGATACGCAGTATTTT.

This clonotype was found many times. J is TRBJ2-7 and V is TRBV7-2; 7 bases line up with TRBD1. Germline lookup yields CDR1 SGHTA and CDR2 FQGNSA. With V trimmed by 2 bases and J by 0 bases, 4 bases remained unmatched. The CDR3 totals 15 residues. The CDR3 sequence is CASSLSQGVSYEQYF. In DNA, the CDR3 is TGTGCCAGCAGCTTATCCCAGGGGGTCTCCTACGAGCAGTACTTC.

Many counts were recorded for this clonotype. V is TRBV28 and J is TRBJ2-1; TRBD2 agrees at 7 bases. Per germline, CDR1 MDHEN and CDR2 SYDVKM. V gave up 5 bases and J gave up 7 bases; unmatched junction bases: 11. The CDR3 is 15 residues long. The CDR3 protein is CASSAWRTRANEQFF. In DNA form, the CDR3 reads TGTGCCAGCAGTGCCTGGCGGACTAGGGCTAATGAGCAGTTCTTC.

This clonotype has a handful of counts. The chain combines TRBV7-2 with TRBJ1-5; 7 bases map to TRBD1. Unmatched junction bases numbered 9, after V lost 4 bases and J lost 3 bases. CDR1 is SGHTA, CDR2 FQGNSA, per germline. The CDR3 spans 16 residues. CDR3 loop: CASSSSGTDPNQPQHF. The CDR3 nucleotides are TGTGCCAGCAGCTCCTCCGGGACAGACCCCAATCAGCCCCAGCATTTT.

About this clonotype: One end of the junction varies from germline; a read error may be responsible. V usage is TRBV28 and J usage is TRBJ2-5; a possible D gene is TRBD1 (5 bases). The CDR3 loop spans 14 amino acids. CDR1 and CDR2 (germline): MDHEN, SYDVKM. This CDR3 is CACSLSRVQETQYF. CDR3 nucleotides: TGTGCCTGCAGTTTGTCCAGGGTCCAAGAGACCCAGTACTTC.

The table lists this clonotype with a few counts. This rearrangement joins TRBV3-1 to TRBJ2-1, with D perhaps assigned TRBD1 or TRBD2 (6 bases each). The CDR3 totals 13 residues. CDR1 is LGHDT and CDR2 is YNNKEL in the germline V gene (reference sequence). Trimming stripped 1 base from V and 9 bases from J, with 10 bases between. The CDR3 here is CASSQAGAGEQFF. CDR3 DNA: TGTGCCAGCAGCCAAGCGGGGGCAGGTGAGCAGTTCTTC.

Only a few counts were recorded for this clonotype. The J gene is TRBJ2-7, the V gene TRBV6-2 or TRBV6-3; unclear D gene. The CDR3 loop spans 13 amino acids. The germline gives CDR1 MNHEY, CDR2 SVGEGT. V was shortened by 6 bases and J by 3 bases, with 12 bases between the two germline ends. The chain's CDR3 is CASSHLLIYEQYF. The CDR3 nucleotides read TGTGCCAGCAGCCACCTTCTTATCTACGAGCAGTACTTC.

The rearrangement links TRBV12-3 or TRBV12-4 to TRBJ2-1; 8 bases align to TRBD2. V gave up 8 bases and J gave up 6 bases; unmatched junction bases: 12. CDR3 length: 15 amino acids. DNA of the CDR3: TGTGCCAGCGGGCCCGGACCAGCGGGGGCCAATGAGCAGTTCTTC. This translates into CASGPGPAGANEQFF.

As for this clonotype: At one end, the junction sequence differs from germline, possibly due to a read error. J is TRBJ1-2 and V is TRBV5-1, with 9 bases identical to TRBD1. CDR1 is SGHRS, CDR2 YFSETQ, per germline. The CDR3 covers 14 residues. CDR3 residues: CASRLGTGSYGYTF. The CDR3 nucleotides are TGCGCCAGCAGATTGGGGACAGGGAGCTATGGCTACACCTTC.

This CDR3 is CATSLSGGTDTQYF. In DNA form, the CDR3 reads TGTGCCACCAGTCTCTCGGGGGGTACAGATACGCAGTATTTT. V and J are TRBV24-1 and TRBJ2-3, with TRBD2 matching 7 bases. V was clipped by 6 bases and J by 3 bases; unmatched bases: 5. This CDR3 is 14 amino acids long. The germline gives CDR1 KGHDR, CDR2 SFDVKD.

This clonotype was detected a few times. V and J are TRBV29-1 and TRBJ1-3; 7 positions match TRBD1. The CDR3 contains 14 residues. CDR1 is SQVTM and CDR2 is ANQGSEA in the germline V gene. The ends lost 6 bases at V and 3 bases at J; junction bases unmatched: 8. The CDR3 sequence is CSVRQGGGGNTIYF. DNA of the CDR3: TGCAGCGTCCGACAGGGTGGTGGTGGAAACACCATATATTTT.

This clonotype was picked up many times. V usage is TRBV29-1 and J usage is TRBJ2-5, with D unclear. The germline V and J ends were trimmed by 6 bases and 0 bases, with 14 bases remaining between them. The CDR3 sequence is 14 residues long. Per germline, CDR1 SQVTM and CDR2 ANQGSEA. CDR3 protein: CSVAAAGDQETQYF. Here the CDR3 DNA reads TGCAGCGTGGCGGCAGCAGGAGACCAAGAGACCCAGTACTTC.

This chain joins TRBV27 and TRBJ2-2, with D possibly being TRBD2 (6 bases). The V and J ends lost 10 bases and 7 bases respectively, with 10 bases between them. The CDR3 totals 11 residues. Germline CDR1 reads MNHEY; CDR2 reads SMNVEV (reference sequence). CDR3 nucleotide sequence: TGTGCCACGGGAGTATACGGGGAGCTGTTTTTT. Amino acid sequence: CATGVYGELFF.